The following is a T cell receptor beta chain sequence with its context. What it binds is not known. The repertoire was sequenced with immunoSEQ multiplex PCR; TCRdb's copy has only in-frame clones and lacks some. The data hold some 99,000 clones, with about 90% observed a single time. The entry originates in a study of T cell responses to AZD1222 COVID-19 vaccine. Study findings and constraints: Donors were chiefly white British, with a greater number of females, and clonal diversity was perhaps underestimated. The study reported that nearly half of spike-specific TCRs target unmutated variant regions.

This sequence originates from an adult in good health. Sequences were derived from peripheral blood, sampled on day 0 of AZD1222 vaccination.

DNA of the CDR3: TGCGCCACCCGGGGCAGGGGTGGGAACACTGAAGCTTTCTTT. It codes for CATRGRGGNTEAFF. The rearrangement joins TRBV10-2 to TRBJ1-1; TRBD1 is a possible D gene (6 bases). Per the germline V gene, CDR1 is WSHSY and CDR2 is SAAADI. The CDR3 consists of 14 residues. V lost 10 bases and J 1 base, leaving 16 bases between the germline ends.